This is a list of T cell receptor beta chains from one sample in a study of CD8+ T cells in alopecia areata. TCRdb keeps only in-frame clones here, not all; method: immunoSEQ multiplex PCR. The repertoire holds some 150,000 clones, with 86% as singletons. The material was CD8+ T cells sorted from blood, obtained at week 4, from a patient treated with tofacitinib. These receptors were obtained from a human donor with alopecia areata. CDR3s include the opening cysteine and the closing phenylalanine or tryptophan. D genes are given only for firm matches. Clone size is stated in some rows and not others, as once, few, many or a class when expanded.

TRBV29-1,TRBD2,TRBJ2-2,.,TGCAGCGTTGGGGAGGGCCCCGGGGAGCTGTTTTTT,CSVGEGPGELFF
TRBV9,.,TRBJ2-7,.,TGTGCCAGCAGCGTAGACGGTACCTACGAGCAGTACTTC,CASSVDGTYEQYF
TRBV5-4,.,TRBJ1-1,.,TGTGCCAGCAGCCTGGGGTACGGGGGAGCTTTCTTT,CASSLGYGGAFF
TRBV7-9,.,TRBJ2-2,.,TGTGCCAGCAGCTCTGTGGCGGAGGCGAACACCGGGGAGCTGTTTTTT,CASSSVAEANTGELFF
TRBV29-1,.,TRBJ1-2,.,TGCAGCGTTGTAGCAGGTGAACACGGCTACACCTTC,CSVVAGEHGYTF
TRBV19,TRBD1,TRBJ2-5,.,TGTGCCAGTAGTATAAGGGACAGCAGTCAAGAGACCCAGTACTTC,CASSIRDSSQETQYF
TRBV27,TRBD1,TRBJ1-2,.,TGTGCCAGCAGCCCCCTGGGACAGCTCTATGGCTACACCTTC,CASSPLGQLYGYTF
TRBV9,.,TRBJ1-2,once,TGTGCCAGCAGCGTAGTTTGGGAGGCAGTCCCATATGGCTACACCTTC,CASSVVWEAVPYGYTF
TRBV2,.,TRBJ1-1,.,TGTGCCAGCCTCAGGGGGAACACTGAAGCTTTCTTT,CASLRGNTEAFF
TRBV6-1,TRBD2,TRBJ2-3,few,TGTGCCAGCAGTGAAGAGCGGGGATATACAGATACGCAGTATTTT,CASSEERGYTDTQYF
TRBV4-1,.,TRBJ2-2,.,TGCGCCAGCAGCCAAGATCGAATGGAGAACACCGGGGAGCTGTTTTTT,CASSQDRMENTGELFF
TRBV4-1,.,TRBJ2-7,few,TGCGCCAGCAGCCAAGGTTCCAACGAGCAGTACTTC,CASSQGSNEQYF
TRBV6-5,.,TRBJ2-7,.,TGTGCCAGCCGTCGTGGCCAGTTCTCCTACGAGCAGTACTTC,CASRRGQFSYEQYF
TRBV6-1,.,TRBJ1-1,.,TGTGCCAGCAGGGGAAACACTGAAGCTTTCTTT,CASRGNTEAFF
TRBV18,TRBD1,TRBJ2-3,.,TGTGCCAGCTCACTACGAACAGGGGGCATCACAGATACGCAGTATTTT,CASSLRTGGITDTQYF
TRBV6-4,.,TRBJ2-7,once,TGTGCCAGCAGTGACGGTGGATCAAACGAGCAGTACTTC,CASSDGGSNEQYF
TRBV7-7,.,TRBJ2-7,.,TGTGCCAGCAGCTTAGACAGTTCCTACGAGCAGTACTTC,CASSLDSSYEQYF
TRBV13,.,TRBJ2-4,.,TGTGCCAGCAGCCTCGGAGGCATTCAGTACTTC,CASSLGGIQYF
TRBV15,.,TRBJ2-7,.,TGTGCCACCAGCAGTCTAGCGTCATACGAGCAGTACTTC,CATSSLASYEQYF
TRBV5-6,.,TRBJ1-1,.,TGTGCCAGCAGCTTGCAGGGTCGCACTGAAGCTTTCTTT,CASSLQGRTEAFF
TRBV10-3,TRBD1,TRBJ2-7,.,TGTGCCATCAGTGAGTCGGAGACAGGGGACGAGCAGTACTTC,CAISESETGDEQYF
TRBV27,.,TRBJ2-7,.,TGTGCCAGCAGCATAGGAGGGGGAATTACCTACGAGCAGTACTTC,CASSIGGGITYEQYF
TRBV29-1,.,TRBJ2-7,.,TGCAGCGTTGAAGCGGGCCTTTCCTACGAGCAGTACTTC,CSVEAGLSYEQYF
TRBV2,.,TRBJ2-4,.,TGTGCCAGCAGTGAACCCGGCAGGGATGGGGACATTCAGTACTTC,CASSEPGRDGDIQYF
TRBV4-1,.,TRBJ2-3,.,TGCGCCAGCAGCCATGAGGCCAGCACAGATACGCAGTATTTT,CASSHEASTDTQYF
TRBV7-6,.,TRBJ2-5,few,TGTGCCAGCAGCTTAGGGGGAGGTGAGACCCAGTACTTC,CASSLGGGETQYF